The clone carrying this TCR beta chain was detected a few times. Its antigen is unidentified. The data stem from a study of vaccination effects on CD4 cells after COVID-19. The ViraFEST assay expanded antigen-specific CD4+ T cells with viral peptide pools before sequencing. Having been cultured for about 10 days, the cells underwent CD4+ T cell isolation. Sequencing was performed with immunoSEQ multiplex PCR; in TCRdb, only in-frame clones are kept and a portion is missing. Found here are about 61,000 clones, roughly 76% of them singletons; the top ten hold about 2.5%. The TCR was taken from a human donor who received a COVID-19 vaccine. Sequencing was performed on CD4+ T cells from PBMCs cultured with HCoV-229E spike peptides, taken before COVID-19 vaccination.

CDR3 region: CASSVTGSSGNTIYF. CDR3 DNA sequence: TGTGCCAGCAGCGTTACAGGGAGCTCTGGAAACACCATATATTTT. V usage is TRBV9 and J usage is TRBJ1-3; TRBD1 is a possible D gene (6 bases). Between the trimmed V and J ends, which lost 2 bases and 0 bases, there was a span of 9 bases. This CDR3 comprises 15 residues. The germline V gene has CDR1 SGDLS and CDR2 YYNGEE.